This entry lists 27 T cell receptor beta chains sequenced from one sample in a study of Ad26.COV2.S vaccination and SARS-CoV-2 variants. This table comes from immunoSEQ multiplex PCR, and its TCRdb copy is limited to in-frame clones, with some not included. The table includes fewer than 50,000 clones, roughly 83% detected once. The specimen was peripheral blood, collected after recovery from COVID-19. These receptors were obtained from a human donor who had recovered from COVID-19.

The gene calls are TRBV7-8 and TRBJ1-2; the D gene is possibly TRBD1 (6 bases). The ends were cut back, 1 base at V and 6 bases at J, with 15 bases in the middle. The CDR3 consists of 15 residues. Germline V gene data show CDR1 as SGHVS and CDR2 as FQNEAQ. The CDR3 loop reads CASSLGSSGGHGYTF. The CDR3 DNA is TGTGCCAGCAGCTTAGGCTCCTCGGGGGGCCATGGCTACACCTTC.

This chain connects TRBV5-1 to TRBJ2-5, with TRBD2 matching 7 bases. CDR3 size: 15 residues. The germline V gene encodes CDR1 SGHRS and CDR2 YFSETQ. The J segment lost 5 bases and the V segment lost 0 bases, leaving 7 bases of the junction unmatched. The CDR3 nucleotides read TGCGCCAGCAGCTTGGAGAGGACTAGAGACGAGACCCAGTACTTC. Its translation is CASSLERTRDETQYF.

The chain has TRBV30 and TRBJ1-2; D unclear. Germline CDR1 GTSNPN, CDR2 SVGIG (reference sequence). V lost 2 bases and J 6 bases, leaving 13 bases between the germline ends. There are 13 residues in the CDR3. The CDR3 DNA sequence: TGTGCCTGGAGTCGAGGGTGGGGAGATGGCTACACCTTC. It codes for CAWSRGWGDGYTF.

This clone was seen just once. The chain has TRBV20-1 and TRBJ1-5, with TRBD1 matching 7 bases. The CDR3 spans 16 residues. From germline, CDR1 is DFQATT and CDR2 SNEGSKA (reference sequence). J was trimmed by 4 bases and V by 3 bases; bases with no gene match: 12. The CDR3 DNA follows: TGCAGTGCTAGTATGACGGGACAGCTACTTAATCAGCCCCAGCATTTT. This translates into CSASMTGQLLNQPQHF.

V gene TRBV15 combines with J gene TRBJ2-6; D is ambiguous. The V end was cut by 0 bases, the J end by 1 base, with 7 bases between. Germline-derived CDR1 and CDR2 are LNHNV and YYDKDF (reference sequence). The CDR3 runs 16 residues. The CDR3: CATSRDSGSGANVLTF. The CDR3 DNA reads TGTGCCACCAGCAGAGATTCCGGGTCTGGGGCCAACGTCCTGACTTTC.

This clone was seen more than once but under ten times. This rearrangement joins TRBV6-6 to TRBJ1-2, with D possibly being TRBD1 (5 bases). CDR3 size: 14 residues. CDR1 and CDR2 from the germline V gene are MNHNY and SVGAGI (reference sequence). Trimming cost V 2 bases and J 5 bases, with 12 bases left between them. The CDR3: CASSYTTASYGYTF. Here the CDR3 DNA reads TGTGCCAGCAGTTACACGACAGCCTCTTATGGCTACACCTTC.

The chain links TRBV7-2 to TRBJ2-1; 9 bases match TRBD2. CDR3 size: 14 residues. V gave up 8 bases and J gave up 6 bases; unmatched junction bases: 8. CDR1 is SGHTA, CDR2 FQGNSA, per germline. CDR3 bases: TGTGCCAGCCGGGATAGCGGGAGAACCAATGAGCAGTTCTTC. This translates into CASRDSGRTNEQFF. The variable domain in full, with the rest retrieved from reference TRBV7-2 and TRBJ2-1, is GAGVSQSPSNKVTEKGKDVELRCDPISGHTALYWYRQSLGQGLEFLIYFQGNSAPDKSGLPSDRFSAERTGGSVSTLTIQRTQQEDSAVYLCASRDSGRTNEQFFGPGTRLTVL.

The genes are TRBV30 and TRBJ2-2, with D possibly TRBD1 on 6 matching bases. CDR3 length equals 15 residues. V was trimmed by 0 bases and J by 3 bases, leaving 11 bases between them. The V gene's germline CDR1 is GTSNPN and CDR2 SVGIG (reference sequence). CDR3 amino acids: CAWSVTGQHTGELFF. As DNA, the CDR3 is TGTGCCTGGAGTGTAACGGGACAACACACCGGGGAGCTGTTTTTT. Complete variable domain (other parts from reference TRBV30 and TRBJ2-2): SQTIHQWPATLVQPVGSPLSLECTVEGTSNPNLYWYRQAAGRGLQLLFYSVGIGQISSEVPQNLSASRPQDRQFILSSKKLLLSDSGFYLCAWSVTGQHTGELFFGEGSRLTVL.

This sequence joins TRBV7-3 and TRBJ2-1, with 8 bases aligning to TRBD1. Losses at the gene ends were 6 bases for V and 4 bases for J; bases not matched to a gene: 8. CDR3 size: 15 residues. Germline V gives CDR1 SGHTA, CDR2 FQGTGA. The CDR3 DNA follows: TGTGCCAGCAGTAGTGACAGGGGCGAATACAATGAGCAGTTCTTC. It is translated as CASSSDRGEYNEQFF.

The V gene is TRBV7-6, the J gene TRBJ2-3, with 10 bases lining up with TRBD2. This CDR3 is 16 amino acids long. With 0 bases clipped from V and 4 bases from J, the junction kept 4 bases outside the gene matches. Germline V gene data show CDR1 as SGHVS and CDR2 as FNYEAQ. CDR3 sequence: CASSLAGTSVADTQYF. CDR3 in DNA: TGTGCCAGCAGCTTAGCGGGGACTAGCGTGGCAGATACGCAGTATTTT.

DNA for the CDR3: TGTGCCAGCAGCTTAGATAGCGGGGGGGGAGAGACCCAGTACTTC. Protein sequence: CASSLDSGGGETQYF. J is TRBJ2-5 and V is TRBV11-2; 11 bases match TRBD2. V was pared by 0 bases and J by 4 bases, with 1 base of the junction left unmatched. There are 15 residues in the CDR3. Per germline, CDR1 SGHAT and CDR2 FQNNGV.

This clone was counted once. The chain joins TRBV5-1 to TRBJ1-2; D is uncertain. The V end lost 0 bases, the J end lost 2 bases, and 14 bases lay between the germline ends. Germline V gene lookup returns CDR1 SGHRS and CDR2 YFSETQ. The CDR3 contains 16 residues. The CDR3 spells CASSLDVQAGNYGYTF. CDR3 nucleotide sequence: TGCGCCAGCAGCTTGGACGTCCAGGCGGGGAACTATGGCTACACCTTC.

The chain combines TRBV10-3 with TRBJ1-6; D remains unclear. Trimming cost V 10 bases and J 6 bases, with 13 bases left between them. CDR3 length: 13 residues. Germline lookup yields CDR1 ENHRY and CDR2 SYGVKD. For the CDR3, the DNA is TGTGCCAATAGGTTAGGAACTAATTCACCCCTCCACTTT. Protein: CANRLGTNSPLHF.

This chain joins TRBV10-3 and TRBJ1-3; D remains unclear. Germline lookup yields CDR1 ENHRY and CDR2 SYGVKD. The CDR3 extends over 13 amino acids. Trimming took 7 bases from V and 2 from J, leaving 9 bases between them. The CDR3 DNA follows: TGTGCCATCAAGACGCCCGCTGGAAACACCATATATTTT. Translation: CAIKTPAGNTIYF.

This clone was seen only a few times. J is TRBJ1-2 and V is TRBV11-2; perhaps TRBD1 as D (5 bases). Germline V gives CDR1 SGHAT, CDR2 FQNNGV. The V end lost 1 base, the J end lost 4 bases, and 13 bases lay between the germline ends. The CDR3 covers 15 residues. The CDR3 loop reads CASSLAGGGTYGYTF. The CDR3 DNA follows: TGTGCCAGCAGCTTAGCTGGGGGAGGCACCTATGGCTACACCTTC. Using reference TRBV11-2 and TRBJ1-2 for the parts outside the CDR3, the full variable domain is EAGVAQSPRYKIIEKRQSVAFWCNPISGHATLYWYQQILGQGPKLLIQFQNNGVVDDSQLPKDRFSAERLKGVDSTLKIQPAKLEDSAVYLCASSLAGGGTYGYTFGSGTRLTVV.

The chain has TRBV5-1 and TRBJ2-3; a possible D gene is TRBD2 (6 bases). The V end was cut by 0 bases, the J end by 3 bases, with 11 bases between. From germline, CDR1 is SGHRS and CDR2 YFSETQ. This CDR3 has 15 residues. CDR3 nucleotides: TGCGCCAGCAGCTTGGAGCCTAGCGAGACAGATACGCAGTATTTT. This sequence encodes CASSLEPSETDTQYF.

This clone was observed a single time. The J gene is TRBJ2-5, the V gene TRBV9, with D uncertain. CDR3 size: 15 residues. Germline V gives CDR1 SGDLS, CDR2 YYNGEE. Trimming took off 0 bases at V and 4 bases at J, with 13 bases between the two ends. CDR3: CASSVVGSLRETQYF. CDR3 nucleotides: TGTGCCAGCAGCGTAGTGGGCAGTCTGAGAGAGACCCAGTACTTC.

The chain employs TRBV5-6 and TRBJ1-6; D unclear. Trimming took 7 bases from V and 0 from J, leaving 17 bases between them. Germline values: CDR1 SGHDT, CDR2 YYEEEE. CDR3 length: 17 amino acids. CDR3: CASHRGPSSSYNSPLHF. The DNA for the CDR3 is TGTGCCAGCCATAGAGGCCCGTCGAGCTCCTATAATTCACCCCTCCACTTT.

This chain joins TRBV7-9 and TRBJ1-1, with D tentatively TRBD1 (5 bases). The length of the CDR3 is 13 residues. Germline V gene data show CDR1 as SEHNR and CDR2 as FQNEAQ (reference sequence). Trimming shortened V by 8 bases and J by 1 base, and 11 bases separated the two germline ends. CDR3 sequence reads: CASDSLANTEAFF. The CDR3 region has the DNA TGTGCCAGCGACAGCTTAGCGAACACTGAAGCTTTCTTT.

The CDR3 DNA follows: TGTGCCAGCAGCGGCGACAGGAACACTGAAGCTTTCTTT. Amino acids: CASSGDRNTEAFF. The chain combines TRBV11-2 with TRBJ1-1, with D possibly being TRBD1 (5 bases). The germline V gene has CDR1 SGHAT and CDR2 FQNNGV. Trimming stripped 5 bases from V and 1 base from J, with 8 bases between. CDR3 length: 13 amino acids. Filled out from reference TRBV11-2 and TRBJ1-1, the complete variable domain reads EAGVAQSPRYKIIEKRQSVAFWCNPISGHATLYWYQQILGQGPKLLIQFQNNGVVDDSQLPKDRFSAERLKGVDSTLKIQPAKLEDSAVYLCASSGDRNTEAFFGQGTRLTVV.

The sample holds a few counts of this clone. The chain employs TRBV19 and TRBJ1-1, with TRBD1 as a possible D gene (5 bases). This CDR3 region has 13 residues. Deletions cut 5 bases from V and 4 bases from J, with 11 bases between. From germline, CDR1 is LNHDA and CDR2 SQIVND (reference sequence). The CDR3 DNA sequence: TGTGCCAGTAGTCCCCGACAGTTCACTGAAGCTTTCTTT. Translating it yields CASSPRQFTEAFF.

For the CDR3, the DNA is TGTGCCAGCAGTTACATCATCGGGACAGGGGCAGATACGCAGTATTTT. As protein: CASSYIIGTGADTQYF. The genes are TRBV6-5 and TRBJ2-3, with TRBD1 matching 10 bases. This CDR3 contains 16 residues. Trimming took 2 bases from V and 4 from J; bases not matched to a gene: 6. CDR1 is MNHEY, CDR2 SVGAGI, per germline.

This clone was seen just once. This chain joins TRBV4-1 and TRBJ2-5; 9 bases are a match to TRBD2. After removal of 1 base from V and 5 bases from J, the junction contained 8 bases not matched to a gene. CDR1 and CDR2 from the germline V gene are MGHRA and YSYEKL. The CDR3 consists of 16 residues. CDR3 DNA: TGCGCCAGCAGCCAAGTAAGGCGGGGGGGCCCGGAGACCCAGTACTTC. The encoded protein is CASSQVRRGGPETQYF.

The chain carries TRBV2 and TRBJ2-5, with 10 bases matching TRBD2. The CDR3 contains 14 residues. The V and J ends lost 10 bases and 7 bases, in that order; junction bases with no gene match: 12. Germline V gene sequence: CDR1 SNHLY, CDR2 FYNNEI. The CDR3 DNA reads TGTGCCACCAGCCGGACTAGCGGTACAGGGACCCAGTACTTC. Protein product: CATSRTSGTGTQYF.

The chain is built from TRBV7-9 and TRBJ2-5, with TRBD1 identical over 7 bases. V lost 5 bases and J lost 2; bases outside the gene matches: 8. Per germline, CDR1 SEHNR and CDR2 FQNEAQ (reference sequence). This CDR3 is 15 amino acids long. The CDR3 DNA reads as TGTGCCAGCAGCCAAGAGGGACAGAAACAAGAGACCCAGTACTTC. Encoded protein: CASSQEGQKQETQYF.

The CDR3, as DNA: TGTGCCAGCAGGACTAGCTGGGAAGAGACCCAGTACTTC. Protein sequence: CASRTSWEETQYF. The gene calls are TRBV6-5 and TRBJ2-5, with 7 bases aligning to TRBD2. J was trimmed by 3 bases and V by 6 bases; bases with no gene match: 4. The CDR3 is 13 residues long. Germline V gene sequence: CDR1 MNHEY, CDR2 SVGAGI.

J is TRBJ2-7 and V is TRBV27; possible D gene TRBD1, 6 bases. Germline loops: CDR1 MNHEY, CDR2 SMNVEV (reference sequence). V shed 6 bases and J shed 12 bases, with 18 bases lying between them. There are 12 residues in the CDR3. CDR3: CASRLSLGTWYF. CDR3 DNA sequence: TGTGCCAGCAGGCTCAGCCTGGGGACATGGTACTTC.